A single sample gave rise to the 18 T cell receptor beta chains below, sequenced in a study of blood T cell repertoires in COVID-19. Data came from immunoSEQ multiplex PCR; TCRdb stores just in-frame clones and leaves some out. The sample has 85,000 to 90,000 clones; 70% to 90% are singletons. The sequenced sample consisted of peripheral blood. The receptors originated from an elderly man with active or convalescent COVID-19.

The chain couples TRBV29-1 to TRBJ2-7; TRBD1 agrees at 7 bases. Trimming removed 4 bases from V and 4 bases from J; junction bases left unmatched: 10. This CDR3 comprises 14 residues. Germline V gene sequence: CDR1 SQVTM, CDR2 ANQGSEA. In nucleotides, the CDR3 is TGCAGCGTTGTCTCCGGGACAGAGACATACGAGCAGTACTTC. Encoded protein: CSVVSGTETYEQYF.

The chain links TRBV5-1 to TRBJ2-1, with D possibly TRBD2 on 6 matching bases. V lost 4 bases and J lost 5, with 16 bases in between. This CDR3 has 15 residues. Germline-derived CDR1 and CDR2 are SGHRS and YFSETQ. The chain's CDR3 is CASSNRPSVNNEQFF. The CDR3 nucleotides read TGCGCCAGCAGCAATCGCCCTAGCGTGAACAATGAGCAGTTCTTC. Complete variable domain (other parts from reference TRBV5-1 and TRBJ2-1): KAGVTQTPRYLIKTRGQQVTLSCSPISGHRSVSWYQQTPGQGLQFLFEYFSETQRNKGNFPGRFSGRQFSNSRSEMNVSTLELGDSALYLCASSNRPSVNNEQFFGPGTRLTVL.

The table lists this clone with a count of one. V usage is TRBV29-1 and J usage is TRBJ2-3; the D gene is possibly TRBD2 (6 bases). Germline V gene sequence: CDR1 SQVTM, CDR2 ANQGSEA. Deletions cut 7 bases from V and 0 bases from J, with 14 bases between. The CDR3 has 14 amino acids. The CDR3 loop reads CSGRGQSSTDTQYF. As DNA, the CDR3 is TGCAGCGGGAGGGGCCAATCTAGCACAGATACGCAGTATTTT.

This chain connects TRBV5-4 to TRBJ1-2; possible D gene TRBD1, 5 bases. The CDR3 spans 16 residues. Per the germline V gene, CDR1 is SGHNT and CDR2 is YYREEE (reference sequence). The germline V and J ends were trimmed by 4 bases and 4 bases, with 20 bases remaining between them. The CDR3 region is CASSPTVAEGSYGYTF. CDR3 DNA: TGTGCCAGCAGCCCGACAGTAGCGGAAGGTAGCTATGGCTACACCTTC.

The chain couples TRBV4-2 to TRBJ2-7; the D gene is possibly TRBD2 (6 bases). The CDR3 runs 13 residues. Germline-derived CDR1 and CDR2 are LGHNA and YNFKEQ. V was cut by 1 base and J by 4 bases, with 8 bases left in between. In DNA, the CDR3 is TGTGCCAGCAGCCAAGGTGCGGGATACGAGCAGTACTTC. Translating it yields CASSQGAGYEQYF.

This clone was observed a single time. One junction end disagrees with the germline gene, perhaps due to a read error. The V call is TRBV3-1 (or the pseudogene TRBV3-2), the J call TRBJ2-2, with D maybe TRBD1 (6 bases). Per germline, CDR1 LGHDT and CDR2 YNNKEL (reference sequence). CDR3 size: 14 residues. The CDR3 sequence is CVSSQRQARGELFF. The CDR3, as DNA: TGTGTCAGCAGCCAGCGACAGGCGAGAGGGGAGCTGTTTTTT.

The V call is TRBV28, the J call TRBJ2-7; 7 bases align to TRBD2. This CDR3 comprises 13 residues. CDR1 and CDR2 from the germline V gene are MDHEN and SYDVKM. Trimming cost V 8 bases and J 6 bases; bases outside gene matches: 10. The DNA for the CDR3 is TGTGCCAGCTCCGGACTAGTCGTCGGCGAGCAGTACTTC. Its protein is CASSGLVVGEQYF.

The chain carries TRBV29-1 and TRBJ1-4; TRBD1 is a possible D gene (6 bases). V dropped 3 bases and J dropped 10 bases, with 18 bases sitting between them. Germline loops: CDR1 SQVTM, CDR2 ANQGSEA. The CDR3 is 14 amino acids. The CDR3: CSVEKAGARGKLFF. DNA for the CDR3: TGCAGCGTTGAGAAGGCAGGAGCCAGGGGAAAACTGTTTTTT. Full variable domain (missing parts from reference TRBV29-1 and TRBJ1-4): SAVISQKPSRDICQRGTSLTIQCQVDSQVTMMFWYRQQPGQSLTLIATANQGSEATYESGFVIDKFPISRPNLTFSTLTVSNMSPEDSSIYLCSVEKAGARGKLFFGSGTQLSVL.

The rearrangement joins TRBV12-3 or TRBV12-4 to TRBJ1-5; D is unresolved. There are 13 residues in the CDR3. V lost 6 bases and J 0 bases, leaving 6 bases between the germline ends. The CDR3 region is CASSPNSNQPQHF. The CDR3 DNA is TGTGCCAGCAGCCCTAATAGCAATCAGCCCCAGCATTTT.

V is TRBV5-1 and J is TRBJ2-2; 7 nucleotides line up with TRBD2. V lost 0 bases, J lost 5 bases, and 7 bases stayed unmatched. Germline V gene data show CDR1 as SGHRS and CDR2 as YFSETQ. This CDR3 is built from 16 residues. CDR3 in amino acids: CASSLAWLADTGELFF. As DNA, the CDR3 is TGCGCCAGCAGCTTGGCCTGGCTAGCGGATACCGGGGAGCTGTTTTTT.

The chain uses TRBV28 and TRBJ2-1; 13 bases agree with TRBD2. This CDR3 spans 19 amino acids. The J segment lost 0 bases and the V segment lost 6 bases, leaving 11 bases of the junction unmatched. Looked up from germline, CDR1 is MDHEN and CDR2 is SYDVKM. The CDR3 loop reads CASSGYPGLAGSSYNEQFF. The CDR3 DNA is TGTGCCAGCAGCGGATATCCGGGACTAGCGGGAAGCTCCTACAATGAGCAGTTCTTC.

This CDR3 is CASSQGTSRYYEQYF. The DNA of the CDR3 is TGCGCCAGCAGCCAAGGTACTAGCCGATATTACGAGCAGTACTTC. The chain recombines TRBV4-3 with TRBJ2-7, with a possible D match to TRBD2 (6 bases). Trimming left V 1 base short and J 4 bases short, with 14 bases between. In germline, CDR1 is LGHNA, CDR2 YSLEER. The CDR3 runs to 15 residues.

A single count supports this clone. The chain uses TRBV6-1 and TRBJ1-3; 8 bases match TRBD1. The CDR3 runs to 18 residues. The trim removed 4 bases at V and 3 bases at J, leaving 14 bases unmatched. Per germline, CDR1 MNHNS and CDR2 SASEGT. The CDR3 here is CASSAGGRGHSSGNTIYF. CDR3 bases: TGTGCCAGCAGTGCGGGGGGCAGGGGGCATTCAAGTGGAAACACCATATATTTT.

The rearrangement joins TRBV12-5 to TRBJ1-6; 12 positions match TRBD1. There are 14 residues in the CDR3. Trimming cost V 4 bases and J 12 bases; bases outside gene matches: 4. CDR1 is LGHNT and CDR2 is FRNRAP in the germline V gene. This CDR3 is CASGSGTGGGPLHF. For the CDR3, the DNA is TGTGCTAGTGGTTCGGGGACAGGGGGCGGACCCCTCCACTTT.

The chain employs TRBV28 and TRBJ1-5; D uncertain. CDR3 length equals 13 residues. The V end was cut by 3 bases, the J end by 5 bases, with 8 bases between. Germline V gene lookup returns CDR1 MDHEN and CDR2 SYDVKM. The CDR3, as DNA: TGTGCCAGCAGTTTGGGCAGTTATCAGCCCCAGCATTTT. Amino acids: CASSLGSYQPQHF.

The rearrangement uses TRBV29-1 and TRBJ2-7; no definite D call. The CDR3 contains 11 residues. CDR1 and CDR2 from the germline V gene are SQVTM and ANQGSEA. Trimming took 5 bases from V and 0 from J, leaving 5 bases between them. The chain's CDR3 is CSVYVSYEQYF. The CDR3 nucleotides read TGCAGCGTTTATGTCTCCTACGAGCAGTACTTC.

The chain links TRBV10-2 to TRBJ2-7; D call uncertain. Germline CDR1 and CDR2: WSHSY and SAAADI. V shed 5 bases and J shed 0 bases, with 8 bases lying between them. The CDR3 has 13 residues. The CDR3 protein is CASSREVSYEQYF. The CDR3 coding sequence is TGCGCCAGCAGTCGCGAGGTCTCCTACGAGCAGTACTTC.

The V and J genes are TRBV5-6 and TRBJ1-4; no clear D gene. This CDR3 has 16 residues. Trimming took 4 bases from V and 2 from J, leaving 15 bases between them. The germline V gene encodes CDR1 SGHDT and CDR2 YYEEEE. CDR3 in DNA: TGTGCCAGCAGCCCTGGGAGTCTGGGGACTAATGAAAAACTGTTTTTT. It codes for CASSPGSLGTNEKLFF. Full variable domain (rest looked up from reference TRBV5-6 and TRBJ1-4): DAGVTQSPTHLIKTRGQQVTLRCSPKSGHDTVSWYQQALGQGPQFIFQYYEEEERQRGNFPDRFSGHQFPNYSSELNVNALLLGDSALYLCASSPGSLGTNEKLFFGSGTQLSVL.